This TCR beta chain derives from a study of T cell repertoires in cytomegalovirus infection. Turning to the study itself: HLA-B-restricted CMV epitopes that are well studied, plus recently identified HLA-C-restricted ones, were used by the study. CMV infection and matching HLA type were both indicated by public TCR beta signatures.

This clonotype was recorded at least ten times. What it binds is not known. The study's findings and limits: Across the ex vivo response, the dominant clonotypes were HLA-C-restricted CMV-specific TCR beta clonotypes.

The length of the CDR3 is 15 residues. Germline CDR1 reads SEHNR; CDR2 reads FQNEAQ (reference sequence). Trimming cost V 5 bases and J 8 bases; bases outside gene matches: 8. One entry per CDR3 protein, called by TCRdb with MiXCR from the reads. Of over 40,000 distinct CDR3 sequences in the sample, around 18% were seen once. The chain employs TRBV7-9 and TRBJ2-1; 11 positions agree with TRBD2. This specimen consisted of CD8+ T cells from cultured PBMCs, obtained from culture after CMV antigen stimulation. The clonotype was recovered from a human donor in good health (CMV status not recorded). Some clones in this sample may be carry-over from other donors' samples. The CDR3 loop is CASSAGTSGTDEQFF. The CDR3 DNA reads TGTGCCAGCAGCGCCGGGACTAGCGGCACCGATGAGCAGTTCTTC. Combining the CDR3 with reference TRBV7-9 and TRBJ2-1 gives the whole variable domain DTGVSQNPRHKITKRGQNVTFRCDPISEHNRLYWYRQTLGQGPEFLTYFQNEAQLEKSRLLSDRFSAERPKGSFSTLEIQRTEQGDSAMYLCASSAGTSGTDEQFFGPGTRLTVL.